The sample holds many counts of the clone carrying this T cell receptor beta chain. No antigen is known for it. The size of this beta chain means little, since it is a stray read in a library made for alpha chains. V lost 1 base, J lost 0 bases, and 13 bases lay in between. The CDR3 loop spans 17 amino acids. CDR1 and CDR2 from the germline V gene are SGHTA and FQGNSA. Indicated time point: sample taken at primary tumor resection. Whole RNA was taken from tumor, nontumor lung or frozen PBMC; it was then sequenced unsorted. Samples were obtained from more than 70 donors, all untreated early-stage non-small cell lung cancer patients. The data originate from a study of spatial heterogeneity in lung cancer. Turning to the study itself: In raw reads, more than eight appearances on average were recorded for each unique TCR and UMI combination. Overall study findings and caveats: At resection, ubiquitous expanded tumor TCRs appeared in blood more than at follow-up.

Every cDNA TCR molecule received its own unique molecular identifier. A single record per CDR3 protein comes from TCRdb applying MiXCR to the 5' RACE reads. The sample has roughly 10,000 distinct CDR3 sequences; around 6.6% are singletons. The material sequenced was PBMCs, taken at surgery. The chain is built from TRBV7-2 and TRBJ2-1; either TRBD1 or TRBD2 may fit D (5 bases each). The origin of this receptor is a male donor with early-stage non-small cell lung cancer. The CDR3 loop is CASSLVTGRSSYNEQFF. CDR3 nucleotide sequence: TGTGCCAGCAGCTTAGTAACGGGACGTAGCTCCTACAATGAGCAGTTCTTC.